Following are 5 T cell receptor beta chains from one sample sequenced in a study of PD-1 blockade in classical Hodgkin lymphoma. Sequenced by immunoSEQ multiplex PCR; TCRdb stores in-frame clones only, minus some. In the table there are roughly 20,000 clones, around 90% of which are singletons. Time point denoted: cycle 4 day 1 (C4D1), after about 6 weeks of nivolumab. Each and every patient relapsed after autologous stem cell transplantation, and patients got differing brentuximab vedotin exposure. Thawed PBMCs underwent magnetic negative selection to obtain purified CD8+ T cells. The input for sequencing was CD8+ T cells from blood, taken before the fourth cycle of nivolumab. The receptor set was obtained from a human donor with classical Hodgkin lymphoma.

The genes are TRBV14 and TRBJ2-3; D remains unclear. From germline, CDR1 is SGHDN and CDR2 FVKESK. The CDR3 contains 13 residues. The germline V and J ends were trimmed by 0 bases and 7 bases, with 8 bases remaining between them. The CDR3 sequence is CASSQEPDNTQYF. The CDR3 coding sequence is TGTGCCAGCAGCCAAGAACCGGATAATACGCAGTATTTT.

V usage is TRBV5-6 and J usage is TRBJ1-1; weak D call: TRBD1 (6 bases). V lost 4 bases and J lost 4, with 14 bases in between. The CDR3 has 14 residues. The germline V gene has CDR1 SGHDT and CDR2 YYEEEE. In DNA, the CDR3 is TGTGCCAGCAGCCTAGGGGGGAGGGTCACTGAAGCTTTCTTT. Translated, it gives CASSLGGRVTEAFF.

V usage is TRBV7-8 and J usage is TRBJ2-4, with D uncertain. Germline loops: CDR1 SGHVS, CDR2 FQNEAQ. The CDR3 length is 16 residues. V was clipped by 1 base and J by 1 base, with 11 bases between them. DNA for the CDR3: TGTGCCAGCAGCTTAGAGACTGTCTTGGCCAAAAACATTCAGTACTTC. Its translation: CASSLETVLAKNIQYF.

The chain recombines TRBV10-3 with TRBJ2-2; D gene ambiguous. This CDR3 is 17 amino acids long. With 5 bases removed from V and 0 bases from J, the gap between germline ends came to 16 bases. Germline V gene lookup returns CDR1 ENHRY and CDR2 SYGVKD. CDR3 bases: TGTGCCATCAGTCTCGTTAGGGCAGAATCGAACACCGGGGAGCTGTTTTTT. Protein product: CAISLVRAESNTGELFF.

This clone was picked up one time. V usage is TRBV5-1 and J usage is TRBJ2-2; TRBD2 aligns across 7 bases. CDR3 length equals 17 residues. Trimming at V came to 0 bases and at J to 0 bases, leaving 5 bases not matched to a gene. Germline lookup yields CDR1 SGHRS and CDR2 YFSETQ. The CDR3: CASSLELAGANTGELFF. The CDR3 nucleotides are TGCGCCAGCAGCTTGGAATTAGCGGGCGCGAACACCGGGGAGCTGTTTTTT.